This T cell receptor (beta chain) comes out of a study of cytomegalovirus exposure and HLA in healthy donors. The PCR had 60 Vbeta and 13 Jbeta primers. Profiled with immunoSEQ multiplex PCR; TCRdb holds only in-frame clones, not every one. The table has some 45,000 clones, under 75% seen once. Germline V CDR1 and CDR2: MGHDK, SYGVNS. This CDR3 has 12 amino acids. The V gene lost 4 bases and the J gene lost 4 bases, with 5 bases spanning the gap. Study-wide points: Later analysis identified a missense DCLRE1C variant that was linked to TCR beta V- and J-gene trimming. Later analysis showed TCR association rates varying by HLA locus, highest for DRB1 and lowest for HLA-C.

On this clone: The antigen remains unidentified.

The chain joins TRBV25-1 to TRBJ1-5; D gene ambiguous. The sequencing sample was made of PBMCs. The sequence came from a man aged 25 to 40 in good health and CMV-seronegative. The CDR3 region has the DNA TGTGCCAGCAGTGCCAGGAATCAGCCCCAGCATTTT. Encoded protein: CASSARNQPQHF.